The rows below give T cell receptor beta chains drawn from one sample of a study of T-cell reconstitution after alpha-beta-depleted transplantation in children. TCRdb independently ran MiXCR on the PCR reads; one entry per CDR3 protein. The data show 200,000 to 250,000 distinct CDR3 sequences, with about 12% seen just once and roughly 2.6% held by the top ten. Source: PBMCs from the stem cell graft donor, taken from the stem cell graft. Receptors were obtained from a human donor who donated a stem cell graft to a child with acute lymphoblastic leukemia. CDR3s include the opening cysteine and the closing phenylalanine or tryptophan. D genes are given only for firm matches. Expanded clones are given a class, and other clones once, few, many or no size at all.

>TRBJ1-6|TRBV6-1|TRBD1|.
TGTGCCAGCAGAGGAGGGACCAGGGGGTCAACCCTCCACTTT
CASRGGTRGSTLHF
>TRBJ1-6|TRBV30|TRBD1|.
TGTGCCTGGACAGGGGGCCGAGATAATTCACCCCTCCACTTT
CAWTGGRDNSPLHF
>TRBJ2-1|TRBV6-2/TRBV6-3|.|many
TGTGCCAGCAGCGACGCAGAGAAATTTTACAATGAGCAGTTCTTC
CASSDAEKFYNEQFF
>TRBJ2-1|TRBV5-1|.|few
TGCGCCAGCAGCTTCGGACGGACCGTTCAGCACAATGAGCAGTTCTTC
CASSFGRTVQHNEQFF
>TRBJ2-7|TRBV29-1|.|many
TGCAGCGTTTTTTGGACAGACTCCTACGAGCAGTACTTC
CSVFWTDSYEQYF
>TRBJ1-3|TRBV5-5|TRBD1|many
TGTGCCAGCAGCCCGACAGGGAATGGAAACACCATATATTTT
CASSPTGNGNTIYF
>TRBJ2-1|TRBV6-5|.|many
TGTGCCAGCAGTTACCTCGGACGGCCTGAGCAGTTCTTC
CASSYLGRPEQFF
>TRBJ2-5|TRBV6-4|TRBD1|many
TGTGCCAGCATGCATGTTTTGGGCAGGGGGCTGGAGACCCAGTACTTC
CASMHVLGRGLETQYF
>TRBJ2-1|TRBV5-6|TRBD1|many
TGTGCCAGCAGCGCCTCGGGACAGGCTTACAATGAGCAGTTCTTC
CASSASGQAYNEQFF
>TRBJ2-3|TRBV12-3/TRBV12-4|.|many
TGTGCCAGCAGTTTAGATCGGCGGGGAGAGGCAGATACGCAGTATTTT
CASSLDRRGEADTQYF
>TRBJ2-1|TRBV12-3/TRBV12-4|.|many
TGTGCCAGCAGTTTCTTAATCTATGAGCAGTTCTTC
CASSFLIYEQFF
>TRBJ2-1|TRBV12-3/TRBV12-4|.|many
TGTGCCAGTATGGCCTACCCAGGGAGCAGGAATGAGCAGTTCTTC
CASMAYPGSRNEQFF
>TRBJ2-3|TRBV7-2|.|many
TGTGCCAGCAGCTTAATGAGGGGCGGCACAGATACGCAGTATTTT
CASSLMRGGTDTQYF
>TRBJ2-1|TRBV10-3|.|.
TGTGCCATCAGTGATGAGCTAGCGACCTACAATGAGCAGTTCTTC
CAISDELATYNEQFF
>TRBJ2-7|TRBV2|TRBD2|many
TGTGCCAGCAGTGAAAGGGCTAGCGGTATTTACGAGCAGTACTTC
CASSERASGIYEQYF
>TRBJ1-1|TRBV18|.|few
TGTGCCAGCTCACCTGGTGTTACGACGTATGAAGCTTTCTTT
CASSPGVTTYEAFF
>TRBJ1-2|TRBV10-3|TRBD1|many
TGTGCCATCAGTGAGTCCCCGGACAGGGGGTCCTATGGCTACACCTTC
CAISESPDRGSYGYTF
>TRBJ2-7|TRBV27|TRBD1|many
TGTGCCAGCAGCTCCCTGACAGGGGTGAGTGCCGAGCAGTACTTC
CASSSLTGVSAEQYF
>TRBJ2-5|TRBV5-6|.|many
TGTGCCAGCAGCCCGGACCCCGCCGCACAAGAGACCCAGTACTTC
CASSPDPAAQETQYF
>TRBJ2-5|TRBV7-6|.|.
TGTGCCAGCAGCTTAGGGAGCGGAGATTTTCAAGAGACCCAGTACTTC
CASSLGSGDFQETQYF
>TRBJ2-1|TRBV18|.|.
TGTGCCAGCTCACCACCGAGTACGGGAGTCCCTGAGCAGTTCTTC
CASSPPSTGVPEQFF
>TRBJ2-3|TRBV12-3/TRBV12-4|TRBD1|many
TGTGCCAGCAGGTTTACAGGGGTCTCCCCCCGAGATACGCAGTATTTT
CASRFTGVSPRDTQYF
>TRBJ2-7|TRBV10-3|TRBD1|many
TGTGCCATCACCGACAGGGACTCCTACGAGCAGTACTTC
CAITDRDSYEQYF
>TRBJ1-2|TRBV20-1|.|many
TGCAGTGCCCCCCACTTCTTAAACTATGGCTACACCTTC
CSAPHFLNYGYTF
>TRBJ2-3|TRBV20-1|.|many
TGCAGGGGTAATACTGGGGATGGCACAGATACGCAGTATTTT
CRGNTGDGTDTQYF
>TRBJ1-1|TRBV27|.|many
TGTGCCAGCAGTCGCTCATACTACAGTAGCTCAGTGAACACTGAAGCTTTCTTT
CASSRSYYSSSVNTEAFF
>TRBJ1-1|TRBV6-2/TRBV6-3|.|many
TGTGCCAGCAGTTCGACCGGGCGTAACACTGAAGCTTTCTTT
CASSSTGRNTEAFF
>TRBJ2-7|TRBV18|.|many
TGTGCCAGCTCCCCTCAGGGTAAAACCTACGAGCAGTACTTC
CASSPQGKTYEQYF
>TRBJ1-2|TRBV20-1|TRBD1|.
TGCAGTGCTAGAGATGGGGGGACAGTCTATGGCTACACCTTC
CSARDGGTVYGYTF
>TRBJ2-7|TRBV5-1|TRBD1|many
TGCGCCAGCAGCCGGCGACAGGGGCGGACCTACGAGCAGTACTTC
CASSRRQGRTYEQYF
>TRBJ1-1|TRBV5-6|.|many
TGTGCCAGCAGCTTGTTAATTTCATGGAACACTGAAGCTTTCTTT
CASSLLISWNTEAFF
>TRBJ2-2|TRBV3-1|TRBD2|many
TGTGCCAGCAGCCCTAAGGGACTAGCGGGAGGGAACACCGGGGAGCTGTTTTTT
CASSPKGLAGGNTGELFF
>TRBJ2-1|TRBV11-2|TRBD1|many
TGTGCCAGCAGCCGGGACAGAAATTTGTATGAGCAGTTCTTC
CASSRDRNLYEQFF
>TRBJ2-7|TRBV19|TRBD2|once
TGTGCCAGTAGTATACTAGCGGGAAGGGACTACGAGCAGTACTTC
CASSILAGRDYEQYF
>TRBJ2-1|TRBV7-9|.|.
TGTGCCAGCAGCCCCGGACATCCCCTTTCCTACAATGAGCAGTTCTTC
CASSPGHPLSYNEQFF
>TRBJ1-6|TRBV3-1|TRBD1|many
TGTGCCAGCAGCGGGGCCGGACAGGGGTATTCACCCCTCCACTTT
CASSGAGQGYSPLHF
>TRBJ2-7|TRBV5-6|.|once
TGTGCCAGCGGCCCCGGGCTCTCCTCCGCCTACGAGCAGTACTTC
CASGPGLSSAYEQYF
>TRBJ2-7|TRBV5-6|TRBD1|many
TGTGCCAGCAGAAGACAGGGGGCCTACGAGCAGTACTTC
CASRRQGAYEQYF
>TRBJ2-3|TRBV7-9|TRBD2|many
TGTGCCAGCAGCTTAGTATTCGGCGGGGGGGCGACGGATACGCAGTATTTT
CASSLVFGGGATDTQYF
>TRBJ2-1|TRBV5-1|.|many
TGCGCCAGCAGCGTTTGGGTAGGAACGCAGAGTGAGCAGTTCTTC
CASSVWVGTQSEQFF
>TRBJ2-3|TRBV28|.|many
TGTGCCAGCAGTCCTGGGGGTACCAACACAGATACGCAGTATTTT
CASSPGGTNTDTQYF
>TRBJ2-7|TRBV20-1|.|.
TGCAGTGATAAAGAGAGCCAAGGGGTCCTCGAGCAGTACTTC
CSDKESQGVLEQYF
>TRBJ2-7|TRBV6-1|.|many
TGTGCCAGCAGCCTCGATTTGCCAACCTACGAGCAGTACTTC
CASSLDLPTYEQYF
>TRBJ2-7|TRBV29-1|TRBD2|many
TGCAGCGTCCCGGGACTAGCGGGCGGGGTCTACGAGCAGTACTTC
CSVPGLAGGVYEQYF
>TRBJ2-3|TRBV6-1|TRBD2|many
TGTGCCAGCAGTGTCCCGGGAGGTCGCCCAGATACGCAGTATTTT
CASSVPGGRPDTQYF
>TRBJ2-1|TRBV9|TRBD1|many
TGTGCCAGCAGCGGAAATACAGGGGGCGAGCAGTTCTTC
CASSGNTGGEQFF
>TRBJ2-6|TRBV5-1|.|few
TGCGCCAGCGGGGAGGCTGGGGCCAACGTCCTGACTTTC
CASGEAGANVLTF
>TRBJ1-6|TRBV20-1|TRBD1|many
TGCAGTGCCGACCGGGGACAGGGGTCCTATAATTCACCCCTCCACTTT
CSADRGQGSYNSPLHF
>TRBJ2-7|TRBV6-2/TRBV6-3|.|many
TGTGCCAGCAGTTTCTCCGGGACTCAACATTCCTACGAGCAGTACTTC
CASSFSGTQHSYEQYF